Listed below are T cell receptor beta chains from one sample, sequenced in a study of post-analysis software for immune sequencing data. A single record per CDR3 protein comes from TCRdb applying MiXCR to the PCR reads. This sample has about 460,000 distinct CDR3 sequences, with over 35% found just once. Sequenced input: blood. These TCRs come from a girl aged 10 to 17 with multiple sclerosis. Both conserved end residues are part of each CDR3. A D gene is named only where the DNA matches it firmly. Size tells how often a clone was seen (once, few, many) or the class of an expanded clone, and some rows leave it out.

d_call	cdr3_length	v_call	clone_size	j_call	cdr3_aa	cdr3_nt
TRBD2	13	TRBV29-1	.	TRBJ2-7	CSVESSGSDEQYF	TGCAGCGTTGAGTCTAGCGGGAGTGACGAGCAGTACTTC
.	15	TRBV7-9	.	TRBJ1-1	CASDNGLTANTEAFF	TGTGCCAGCGATAACGGTTTGACCGCGAACACTGAAGCTTTCTTT
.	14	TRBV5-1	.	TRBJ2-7	CASSPPGGHYEQYF	TGCGCCAGCAGCCCACCCGGGGGGCACTACGAGCAGTACTTC
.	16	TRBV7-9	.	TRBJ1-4	CASSFNGWGTNEKLFF	TGTGCCAGCAGCTTCAACGGGTGGGGAACTAATGAAAAACTGTTTTTT
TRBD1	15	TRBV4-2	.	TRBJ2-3	CASSHGTGIGDTQYF	TGTGCCAGCAGCCACGGGACAGGGATCGGAGATACGCAGTATTTT
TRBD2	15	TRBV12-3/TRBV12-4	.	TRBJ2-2	CASSLEVAGTGELFF	TGTGCCAGCAGTTTAGAGGTAGCGGGCACCGGGGAGCTGTTTTTT
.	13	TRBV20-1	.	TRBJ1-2	CSASGGTNYGYTF	TGCAGTGCTAGCGGGGGGACAAACTATGGCTACACCTTC
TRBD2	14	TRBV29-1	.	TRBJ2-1	CSVGGLAGMSEQFF	TGCAGCGTTGGTGGACTAGCGGGAATGAGTGAGCAGTTCTTC
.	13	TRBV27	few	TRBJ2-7	CASSLGTRNEQYF	TGTGCCAGCAGTTTGGGGACTCGAAACGAGCAGTACTTC
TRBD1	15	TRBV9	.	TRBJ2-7	CASSRGTGDTYEQYF	TGTGCCAGCAGCCGGGGGACAGGGGATACCTACGAGCAGTACTTC